The sequence of this T cell receptor (beta chain) was determined in a study of T-cell memory formation after mild COVID-19. The CDR3 contains 14 residues. V lost 3 bases, J lost 5 bases, and 14 bases lay in between. MiXCR, applied by TCRdb to the 5' RACE reads, yields one record per CDR3 protein. The sample has roughly 350,000 distinct CDR3 sequences, approximately 27% seen once; the top ten hold approximately 13%. This clonotype appeared a few times. Specimen: PBMCs or a T cell subset sorted from them (not recorded which). This chain links TRBV12-3 or TRBV12-4 with TRBJ2-7; no clear D. The sequence came from an adult woman who had mild COVID-19 (a few samples of this study predate the infection). Cell type and time point are not known. The CDR3 region is CASSFVRLVDEQYF. CDR3 sequence (DNA): TGTGCCAGCAGTTTTGTACGTCTGGTTGACGAGCAGTACTTC.